This T cell receptor (beta chain) was recovered during a study of cytomegalovirus exposure and HLA in healthy donors. Study-level findings and limits: As immune exposure information, only CMV serostatus was available.

The CDR3 length is 13 residues. Germline V gene data show CDR1 as LNHDA and CDR2 as SQIVND (reference sequence). The V end was cut by 9 bases, the J end by 1 base, with 12 bases between. In regard to this clone: Its antigen is unknown.

PCR employed 60 Vbeta and 13 Jbeta primers. Generated by immunoSEQ multiplex PCR, the TCRdb table keeps only in-frame clones and is missing some. Of around 170,000 clones listed, 71% are singletons. Sequenced sample: PBMCs. The receptor was derived from a girl aged 10-17 years in good health and CMV-seronegative. The V and J genes are TRBV19 and TRBJ1-2; a possible D gene is TRBD1 (6 bases). The CDR3 reads CASTTGYNYGYTF. CDR3 bases: TGTGCCAGCACCACAGGGTATAACTATGGCTACACCTTC.